Listed below are T cell receptor beta chains from one sample, sequenced in a study of post-analysis software for immune sequencing data. TCRdb redid the calling of the PCR reads with MiXCR, one entry per CDR3 protein. In the table there are about 150,000 distinct CDR3 sequences, approximately 31% of which are singletons. The sample consisted of blood. Source of these receptors: a girl between 10 and 17 years old with multiple sclerosis. Both conserved end residues are part of each CDR3. A D gene is named only where the DNA matches it firmly. Size is omitted from some rows. Given values are once, few, many or a class for expanded clones.

V gene: TRBV9; J gene: TRBJ2-1; D gene: TRBD1; clone size: NA; CDR3 protein: CAGSVATGGGSYDEQFF; CDR3 DNA: TGTGCCGGCAGCGTAGCTACAGGGGGAGGCTCCTACGATGAGCAGTTCTTC
V gene: TRBV28; J gene: TRBJ2-1; D gene: NA; clone size: NA; CDR3 protein: CASSLVGREQFF; CDR3 DNA: TGTGCCAGCAGTTTAGTTGGGCGGGAGCAGTTCTTC
V gene: TRBV7-8; J gene: TRBJ2-1; D gene: TRBD1; clone size: few; CDR3 protein: CASSYHRQGGGEQFF; CDR3 DNA: TGTGCCAGCAGCTACCACCGACAGGGGGGCGGTGAGCAGTTCTTC
V gene: TRBV30; J gene: TRBJ2-7; D gene: NA; clone size: NA; CDR3 protein: CAWSVIQGTYEQYF; CDR3 DNA: TGTGCCTGGAGTGTAATCCAGGGAACCTACGAGCAGTACTTC
V gene: TRBV20-1; J gene: TRBJ1-2; D gene: NA; clone size: NA; CDR3 protein: CSARDLLGGGYTF; CDR3 DNA: TGCAGTGCTAGAGATCTTCTAGGTGGTGGCTACACCTTC
V gene: TRBV29-1; J gene: TRBJ2-3; D gene: NA; clone size: many; CDR3 protein: CSVGKGSVDTQYF; CDR3 DNA: TGCAGCGTTGGAAAAGGGTCGGTAGATACGCAGTATTTT
V gene: TRBV7-2; J gene: TRBJ2-7; D gene: NA; clone size: once; CDR3 protein: CASRGAGYEQYF; CDR3 DNA: TGTGCCAGCAGAGGGGCAGGGTACGAGCAGTACTTC
V gene: TRBV3-1; J gene: TRBJ1-2; D gene: TRBD1; clone size: few; CDR3 protein: CASNDQGAGGGYTF; CDR3 DNA: TGTGCCAGCAACGATCAGGGGGCAGGTGGCGGCTACACCTTC
V gene: TRBV11-2; J gene: TRBJ2-3; D gene: NA; clone size: many; CDR3 protein: CASSPSSGTSTDTQYF; CDR3 DNA: TGTGCCAGCAGCCCTTCATCCGGGACTAGCACAGATACGCAGTATTTT
V gene: TRBV5-8; J gene: TRBJ2-7; D gene: NA; clone size: NA; CDR3 protein: CASSGRTLSSYEQYF; CDR3 DNA: TGTGCCAGCAGCGGACGGACTCTGAGCTCCTACGAGCAGTACTTC
V gene: TRBV5-1; J gene: TRBJ2-3; D gene: TRBD2; clone size: few; CDR3 protein: CASSLGAGLASNGDTQYF; CDR3 DNA: TGCGCCAGCAGCTTGGGGGCTGGACTAGCGTCAAACGGGGATACGCAGTATTTT
V gene: TRBV5-1; J gene: TRBJ2-1; D gene: TRBD1; clone size: few; CDR3 protein: CASSYEGQGFHNEQFF; CDR3 DNA: TGCGCCAGCAGCTACGAGGGACAGGGTTTTCACAATGAGCAGTTCTTC
V gene: TRBV29-1; J gene: TRBJ2-5; D gene: NA; clone size: many; CDR3 protein: CSAGKETQYF; CDR3 DNA: TGCAGCGCTGGGAAGGAGACCCAGTACTTC
V gene: TRBV6-5; J gene: TRBJ1-4; D gene: NA; clone size: NA; CDR3 protein: CASSQASFNEKLFF; CDR3 DNA: TGTGCCAGCAGCCAAGCCAGCTTTAATGAAAAACTGTTTTTT
V gene: TRBV4-1; J gene: TRBJ1-1; D gene: NA; clone size: NA; CDR3 protein: CASSQGEGNTEAFF; CDR3 DNA: TGCGCCAGCAGCCAAGGAGAGGGGAACACTGAAGCTTTCTTT
V gene: TRBV19; J gene: TRBJ2-1; D gene: NA; clone size: NA; CDR3 protein: CASIGYNEQFF; CDR3 DNA: TGTGCCAGTATTGGCTACAATGAGCAGTTCTTC
V gene: TRBV7-8; J gene: TRBJ2-3; D gene: NA; clone size: NA; CDR3 protein: CASSHLAPTDTQYF; CDR3 DNA: TGTGCCAGCAGTCACCTTGCCCCCACAGATACGCAGTATTTT
V gene: TRBV12-3/TRBV12-4; J gene: TRBJ1-1; D gene: NA; clone size: few; CDR3 protein: CASSSNGDTEAFF; CDR3 DNA: TGTGCCAGCAGTTCTAATGGTGACACTGAAGCTTTCTTT
V gene: TRBV4-1; J gene: TRBJ1-5; D gene: NA; clone size: NA; CDR3 protein: CANSQGSNQPQHF; CDR3 DNA: TGCGCCAACAGCCAAGGAAGCAATCAGCCCCAGCATTTT
V gene: TRBV7-8; J gene: TRBJ2-3; D gene: TRBD2; clone size: few; CDR3 protein: CASSRGRATDTQYF; CDR3 DNA: TGTGCCAGCAGCCGCGGGAGGGCCACAGATACGCAGTATTTT
V gene: TRBV7-9; J gene: TRBJ2-3; D gene: NA; clone size: many; CDR3 protein: CASSPGTTDTQYF; CDR3 DNA: TGTGCCAGCAGCCCCGGGACGACAGATACGCAGTATTTT
V gene: TRBV10-3; J gene: TRBJ2-3; D gene: NA; clone size: NA; CDR3 protein: CAIGDRDPDTQYF; CDR3 DNA: TGTGCCATCGGCGATCGGGACCCAGATACGCAGTATTTT
V gene: TRBV6-5; J gene: TRBJ2-3; D gene: NA; clone size: many; CDR3 protein: CASAGFTDTQYF; CDR3 DNA: TGTGCCAGCGCGGGGTTCACAGATACGCAGTATTTT
V gene: TRBV2; J gene: TRBJ2-1; D gene: NA; clone size: NA; CDR3 protein: CASIRDTYNEQFF; CDR3 DNA: TGTGCCAGCATCAGGGATACCTACAATGAGCAGTTCTTC
V gene: TRBV12-3/TRBV12-4; J gene: TRBJ2-1; D gene: NA; clone size: many; CDR3 protein: CASSQDNEQFF; CDR3 DNA: TGTGCCAGCAGCCAAGACAATGAGCAGTTCTTC
V gene: TRBV5-5; J gene: TRBJ2-1; D gene: NA; clone size: few; CDR3 protein: CASSLGRGFSYNEQFF; CDR3 DNA: TGTGCCAGCAGCTTGGGGAGGGGGTTCTCCTACAATGAGCAGTTCTTC
V gene: TRBV7-9; J gene: TRBJ2-4; D gene: NA; clone size: NA; CDR3 protein: CASSGDRQYF; CDR3 DNA: TGTGCCAGCAGCGGAGACAGACAGTACTTC
V gene: TRBV11-1; J gene: TRBJ2-3; D gene: TRBD2; clone size: many; CDR3 protein: CASSSRGGDTQYF; CDR3 DNA: TGTGCCAGCAGCTCTCGGGGGGGAGATACGCAGTATTTT
V gene: TRBV29-1; J gene: TRBJ2-1; D gene: NA; clone size: once; CDR3 protein: CSVEDSFANNEQFF; CDR3 DNA: TGCAGCGTTGAGGACTCCTTCGCGAACAATGAGCAGTTCTTC
V gene: TRBV28; J gene: TRBJ1-6; D gene: NA; clone size: few; CDR3 protein: CASIHGGEKDSPLHF; CDR3 DNA: TGTGCCAGCATCCACGGGGGGGAAAAGGATTCACCCCTCCACTTT
V gene: TRBV29-1; J gene: TRBJ2-1; D gene: TRBD2; clone size: many; CDR3 protein: CSVGVAGVNEQFF; CDR3 DNA: TGCAGCGTGGGGGTAGCGGGGGTCAATGAGCAGTTCTTC
V gene: TRBV29-1; J gene: TRBJ1-2; D gene: NA; clone size: few; CDR3 protein: CSVGGAGGGYTF; CDR3 DNA: TGCAGCGTTGGGGGGGCTGGTGGGGGCTACACCTTC
V gene: TRBV28; J gene: TRBJ1-1; D gene: NA; clone size: few; CDR3 protein: CASSILGQMNTEAFF; CDR3 DNA: TGTGCCAGCAGTATACTCGGACAGATGAACACTGAAGCTTTCTTT
V gene: TRBV29-1; J gene: TRBJ1-1; D gene: NA; clone size: NA; CDR3 protein: CSVEKGLNTEAFF; CDR3 DNA: TGCAGCGTTGAAAAAGGGTTGAACACTGAAGCTTTCTTT
V gene: TRBV6-5; J gene: TRBJ2-1; D gene: TRBD2; clone size: NA; CDR3 protein: CTSSYTLAGGNNEQFF; CDR3 DNA: TGTACCAGCAGTTACACTTTAGCGGGAGGTAATAATGAGCAGTTCTTC
V gene: TRBV5-1; J gene: TRBJ1-2; D gene: TRBD1; clone size: many; CDR3 protein: CASRLLGTAYGYTF; CDR3 DNA: TGCGCCAGCAGGTTACTCGGGACAGCCTATGGCTACACCTTC
V gene: TRBV20-1; J gene: TRBJ1-6; D gene: NA; clone size: many; CDR3 protein: CSARLQANSPLHF; CDR3 DNA: TGCAGTGCTAGGCTCCAAGCTAATTCACCCCTCCACTTT
V gene: TRBV3-1; J gene: TRBJ2-7; D gene: NA; clone size: NA; CDR3 protein: CASSQDLARSYEQYF; CDR3 DNA: TGTGCCAGCAGCCAAGATCTAGCGCGATCCTACGAGCAGTACTTC
V gene: TRBV7-3; J gene: TRBJ2-7; D gene: TRBD1; clone size: NA; CDR3 protein: CASSTGTGSNEQYF; CDR3 DNA: TGTGCCAGCAGCACCGGGACAGGGTCGAATGAGCAGTACTTC
V gene: TRBV20-1; J gene: TRBJ1-2; D gene: NA; clone size: few; CDR3 protein: CSATGGLIYGYTF; CDR3 DNA: TGCAGTGCGACGGGGGGACTTATCTATGGCTACACCTTC
V gene: TRBV29-1; J gene: TRBJ2-7; D gene: TRBD2; clone size: NA; CDR3 protein: CSVEDPLAGGPSYNEQYF; CDR3 DNA: TGCAGCGTTGAAGATCCACTAGCGGGAGGGCCCTCCTACAATGAGCAGTACTTC
V gene: TRBV12-3/TRBV12-4; J gene: TRBJ1-1; D gene: NA; clone size: NA; CDR3 protein: CASSPGEGSRTTEAFF; CDR3 DNA: TGTGCCAGCAGTCCCGGAGAAGGGAGTCGAACCACTGAAGCTTTCTTT
V gene: TRBV5-1; J gene: TRBJ2-4; D gene: NA; clone size: NA; CDR3 protein: CASSSFTGNKNIQYF; CDR3 DNA: TGCGCCAGCAGCTCCTTCACAGGGAACAAAAACATTCAGTACTTC
V gene: TRBV5-1; J gene: TRBJ2-7; D gene: NA; clone size: NA; CDR3 protein: CASSLLGHHEQYF; CDR3 DNA: TGCGCCAGCAGCTTGTTAGGACACCACGAGCAGTACTTC
V gene: TRBV5-1; J gene: TRBJ2-7; D gene: NA; clone size: many; CDR3 protein: CASSLDDVYEQYF; CDR3 DNA: TGCGCCAGCAGCTTGGATGATGTCTACGAGCAGTACTTC
V gene: TRBV18; J gene: TRBJ2-3; D gene: NA; clone size: NA; CDR3 protein: CASSPPFAGTDTQYF; CDR3 DNA: TGTGCCAGCTCACCACCGTTCGCGGGCACAGATACGCAGTATTTT
V gene: TRBV30; J gene: TRBJ1-5; D gene: NA; clone size: many; CDR3 protein: CAWSVTGHQPQHF; CDR3 DNA: TGTGCCTGGAGTGTAACAGGGCATCAGCCCCAGCATTTT
V gene: TRBV12-3/TRBV12-4; J gene: TRBJ2-7; D gene: TRBD1; clone size: many; CDR3 protein: CASSQGALRQYF; CDR3 DNA: TGTGCCAGCAGCCAGGGGGCGCTTAGGCAGTACTTC
V gene: TRBV11-2; J gene: TRBJ2-1; D gene: TRBD2; clone size: many; CDR3 protein: CASSEVAGNEQFF; CDR3 DNA: TGTGCCAGCAGCGAGGTAGCGGGTAATGAGCAGTTCTTC
V gene: TRBV6-5; J gene: TRBJ1-2; D gene: TRBD1; clone size: many; CDR3 protein: CASSFGGQPYGYTF; CDR3 DNA: TGTGCCAGCAGTTTTGGGGGACAGCCCTATGGCTACACCTTC
V gene: TRBV3-1; J gene: TRBJ2-1; D gene: NA; clone size: few; CDR3 protein: CASSHGSSGNEQFF; CDR3 DNA: TGTGCCAGCAGCCACGGGAGTTCGGGGAATGAGCAGTTCTTC
V gene: TRBV2; J gene: TRBJ2-1; D gene: NA; clone size: NA; CDR3 protein: CASRPSQGKSWGEQFF; CDR3 DNA: TGTGCCAGCAGGCCGTCGCAGGGGAAGAGCTGGGGGGAGCAGTTCTTC
V gene: TRBV4-1; J gene: TRBJ2-7; D gene: TRBD2; clone size: many; CDR3 protein: CASSQGGLDLTYEQYF; CDR3 DNA: TGCGCCAGCAGCCAGGGGGGACTAGACTTAACCTACGAGCAGTACTTC
V gene: TRBV27; J gene: TRBJ2-1; D gene: NA; clone size: NA; CDR3 protein: CASRVMGGPNEQFF; CDR3 DNA: TGTGCCAGCAGGGTAATGGGGGGTCCCAATGAGCAGTTCTTC
V gene: TRBV29-1; J gene: TRBJ1-1; D gene: TRBD1; clone size: NA; CDR3 protein: CSVAAILQGADTEAFF; CDR3 DNA: TGCAGCGTTGCCGCGATTTTACAGGGGGCGGACACTGAAGCTTTCTTT
V gene: TRBV7-2; J gene: TRBJ2-1; D gene: NA; clone size: many; CDR3 protein: CASSPGPYKDNEQFF; CDR3 DNA: TGTGCCAGCAGCCCTGGACCCTACAAGGACAATGAGCAGTTCTTC
V gene: TRBV28; J gene: TRBJ1-2; D gene: NA; clone size: many; CDR3 protein: CASTRRNYGYTF; CDR3 DNA: TGTGCCAGCACTCGGAGAAACTATGGCTACACCTTC
V gene: TRBV5-1; J gene: TRBJ2-7; D gene: TRBD2; clone size: NA; CDR3 protein: CASSLAFSGRAREQYF; CDR3 DNA: TGCGCCAGCAGCTTGGCATTTAGCGGGAGGGCGCGCGAGCAGTACTTC
V gene: TRBV4-2; J gene: TRBJ2-7; D gene: NA; clone size: NA; CDR3 protein: CASSPADRKNEQYF; CDR3 DNA: TGTGCCAGCAGCCCTGCCGACAGGAAGAACGAGCAGTACTTC
V gene: TRBV12-3/TRBV12-4; J gene: TRBJ1-2; D gene: NA; clone size: few; CDR3 protein: CASSLSWGDYGYTF; CDR3 DNA: TGTGCCAGCAGTTTGAGTTGGGGGGACTATGGCTACACCTTC